Below are 24 T cell receptor beta chains sequenced from a single sample in a study of T cell responses to AZD1222 COVID-19 vaccine. Method: immunoSEQ multiplex PCR; TCRdb's copy keeps in-frame clones and lacks some. The data hold about 140,000 clones, with about 92% observed a single time. The specimen was peripheral blood, collected on day 0 of AZD1222 vaccination. These receptor sequences come from an adult in good health.

Only one count was recorded for this clone. The gene calls are TRBV29-1 and TRBJ1-2; D is unclear. V shed 0 bases and J shed 0 bases, with 14 bases lying between them. CDR3 length equals 16 residues. Germline lookup yields CDR1 SQVTM and CDR2 ANQGSEA. DNA of the CDR3: TGCAGCGTTGAAGACCCCTCCAGGTACTCTAACTATGGCTACACCTTC. Its translation is CSVEDPSRYSNYGYTF.

V and J are TRBV5-1 and TRBJ2-3; the match to TRBD2 covers 7 bases. The CDR3 extends over 15 amino acids. V shed 4 bases, J shed 0 bases, and the junction held 5 bases outside the gene matches. Germline V gene sequence: CDR1 SGHRS, CDR2 YFSETQ. CDR3 DNA sequence: TGCGCCAGCAGCACCGCGGGGGAGAGCACAGATACGCAGTATTTT. Translated: CASSTAGESTDTQYF.

As to this clone: One end of the junction is discordant with germline, which a read error may explain. The J gene is TRBJ2-1, the V gene TRBV18; 7 positions match TRBD1. Germline V gene sequence: CDR1 KGHSH, CDR2 LQKENI. The CDR3 length is 12 residues. The CDR3 nucleotides are TGTGCCAGCTCACAGGGGGCGAATGGGCAGTTCTTC. Its protein is CASSQGANGQFF.

The genes are TRBV21-1 and TRBJ2-7; the table's D gene call, TRBD1, was not cross checked with the DNA. TRBV21-1 is marked as a pseudogene. The CDR3 consists of 13 residues. DNA of the CDR3: TGTGCCAGCACCAAGACAGGGCTAGGGGAGCAGTACTTC. This translates into CASTKTGLGEQYF.

The chain has TRBV28 and TRBJ2-2; a possible D gene is TRBD2 (7 bases). Germline V gene sequence: CDR1 MDHEN, CDR2 SYDVKM. The CDR3 has 12 residues. Trimming took off 10 bases at V and 6 bases at J, with 12 bases between the two ends. CDR3 region: CATRGGAGELFF. For the CDR3, the DNA is TGTGCCACCAGAGGGGGGGCCGGGGAGCTGTTTTTT.

This sequence joins TRBV7-9 and TRBJ2-3; 9 bases are shared with TRBD2. The germline V gene encodes CDR1 SEHNR and CDR2 FQNEAQ (reference sequence). The trim removed 4 bases at V and 4 bases at J, leaving 6 bases unmatched. This CDR3 has 15 amino acids. The CDR3 DNA reads TGTGCCAGCAGCTCCCCGGCGGGAGGGCCAGATACGCAGTATTTT. Translated: CASSSPAGGPDTQYF.

The chain joins TRBV5-1 to TRBJ2-2; D unresolved. CDR1 and CDR2 (germline): SGHRS, YFSETQ. Trimming pared 7 bases from V and 7 bases from J, leaving 14 bases between. CDR3 length: 13 residues. The CDR3 reads CASFRDVGGELFF. The DNA for the CDR3 is TGCGCCAGCTTCCGAGACGTTGGCGGGGAGCTGTTTTTT.

The V call is TRBV10-3, the J call TRBJ2-2; D is possibly TRBD1 (5 bases). There are 14 residues in the CDR3. Trimming shortened V by 4 bases and J by 1 base, and 7 bases separated the two germline ends. Germline-derived CDR1 and CDR2 are ENHRY and SYGVKD. In nucleotides, the CDR3 is TGTGCCATCAGTGTACAGGAGAACACCGGGGAGCTGTTTTTT. Translation: CAISVQENTGELFF.

The genes are TRBV19 and TRBJ1-3, with no clear D. The germline V and J ends were trimmed by 6 bases and 1 base, with 7 bases remaining between them. CDR1 and CDR2 from the germline V gene are LNHDA and SQIVND (reference sequence). The CDR3 spans 13 residues. CDR3 residues: CASRGSSGNTIYF. DNA for the CDR3: TGTGCCAGTAGGGGGAGTTCTGGAAACACCATATATTTT.

V usage is TRBV20-1 and J usage is TRBJ1-2; D unclear. The germline V gene encodes CDR1 DFQATT and CDR2 SNEGSKA (reference sequence). The CDR3 consists of 11 residues. Trimming removed 4 bases from V and 7 bases from J, with 10 bases in between. CDR3 bases: TGCAGTGCTATAAGGGCTGGTGGCTACACCTTC. Residues: CSAIRAGGYTF.

This clone came up a few times. This chain connects TRBV7-8 to TRBJ1-1; D possibly corresponds to TRBD1 (5 bases). V was clipped by 1 base and J by 7 bases, with 16 bases between them. Germline V gives CDR1 SGHVS, CDR2 FQNEAQ. CDR3 size: 15 residues. CDR3: CASSLVWGQGNEAFF. For the CDR3, the DNA is TGTGCCAGCAGCTTAGTATGGGGCCAGGGTAATGAAGCTTTCTTT.

This clone was observed a single time. The chain employs TRBV3-1 (or the pseudogene TRBV3-2) and TRBJ1-3; D might be TRBD1 (5 bases). Trimming left V 0 bases short and J 5 bases short, with 11 bases between. CDR1 is LGHDT and CDR2 is YNNKEL in the germline V gene (reference sequence). The CDR3 is 15 residues long. CDR3 in amino acids: CASSQDRGTRNTIYF. The CDR3 DNA sequence: TGTGCCAGCAGCCAAGATAGGGGAACTCGAAACACCATATATTTT.

This clone was detected once. The rearrangement joins TRBV6-6 to TRBJ1-2; 7 nucleotides match TRBD1. The germline gives CDR1 MNHNY, CDR2 SVGAGI (reference sequence). The V and J ends lost 7 bases and 4 bases, in that order; junction bases with no gene match: 9. The length of the CDR3 is 14 residues. This chain's CDR3 is CASTFGQETYGYTF. The CDR3 DNA reads TGTGCCAGCACCTTTGGACAGGAGACCTATGGCTACACCTTC.

The chain combines TRBV7-2 with TRBJ1-2; 8 nucleotides match TRBD1. The junction had 5 bases not matched to a gene; V was cut back by 5 bases and J by 6 bases. The CDR3 is 13 amino acids. Germline assignment: CDR1 SGHTA and CDR2 FQGNSA. The CDR3 sequence: CASSTDRVNGYTF. The CDR3 DNA follows: TGTGCCAGCAGCACGGACAGGGTGAATGGCTACACCTTC. Full variable domain (missing parts from reference TRBV7-2 and TRBJ1-2): GAGVSQSPSNKVTEKGKDVELRCDPISGHTALYWYRQSLGQGLEFLIYFQGNSAPDKSGLPSDRFSAERTGGSVSTLTIQRTQQEDSAVYLCASSTDRVNGYTFGSGTRLTVV.

The table lists this clone with a count of one. The rearrangement links TRBV5-6 to TRBJ2-5; 8 nucleotides align to TRBD1. This CDR3 comprises 15 residues. V lost 4 bases to trimming and J lost 1 base; unmatched junction nucleotides: 6. Germline loops: CDR1 SGHDT, CDR2 YYEEEE. The CDR3 spells CASSPAQGAQETQYF. The CDR3 coding sequence is TGTGCCAGCAGCCCGGCCCAGGGGGCCCAAGAGACCCAGTACTTC.

The rearrangement links TRBV28 to TRBJ1-3, with D maybe TRBD1 (5 bases). V was trimmed by 2 bases and J by 4 bases, leaving 12 bases between them. Germline CDR1 and CDR2: MDHEN and SYDVKM. The CDR3 is 15 residues long. The CDR3 spells CASSLGGARGNTIYF. The CDR3, as DNA: TGTGCCAGCAGTTTAGGAGGGGCGCGAGGAAACACCATATATTTT.

This chain uses TRBV6-5 with TRBJ1-2; possible D gene TRBD1, 5 bases. V was clipped by 0 bases and J by 7 bases, with 9 bases between them. Germline V gene sequence: CDR1 MNHEY, CDR2 SVGAGI. CDR3 length: 13 residues. The CDR3 region is CASSYSGVRGYTF. CDR3 nucleotide sequence: TGTGCCAGCAGTTACTCGGGGGTCCGTGGCTACACCTTC.

The chain recombines TRBV10-3 with TRBJ1-1; 7 bases match TRBD1. Trimming removed 6 bases from V and 5 bases from J; junction bases left unmatched: 9. Looked up from germline, CDR1 is ENHRY and CDR2 is SYGVKD. The CDR3 length is 14 residues. For the CDR3, the DNA is TGTGCCATCAGCCCAAGACAGGGACGGACTGAAGCTTTCTTT. This codes for CAISPRQGRTEAFF.

The chain has TRBV19 and TRBJ2-2; maybe TRBD2 (5 bases). The germline CDR1 and CDR2 sequences are LNHDA and SQIVND (reference sequence). This CDR3 region has 13 residues. Trimming removed 5 bases at V and 6 bases at J, with 10 bases between. In nucleotides, the CDR3 is TGTGCCAGTAGTCGAACAGCGGCCGGGGAGCTGTTTTTT. Translating gives CASSRTAAGELFF.

This chain uses TRBV27 with TRBJ1-1; 11 bases are a match to TRBD1. V gave up 6 bases and J gave up 5 bases; unmatched junction bases: 2. CDR3 length: 13 amino acids. In germline, CDR1 is MNHEY, CDR2 SMNVEV (reference sequence). CDR3 bases: TGTGCCAGCAGGGACAGGGGGCAGACTGAAGCTTTCTTT. Amino acids: CASRDRGQTEAFF.

V is TRBV7-2 and J is TRBJ2-2, with TRBD1 matching 9 bases. The length of the CDR3 is 16 residues. The V and J ends lost 4 bases and 4 bases, in that order; junction bases with no gene match: 7. Germline V gene data show CDR1 as SGHTA and CDR2 as FQGNSA. CDR3 loop: CASSSRDRAITGELFF. CDR3 nucleotides: TGTGCCAGCAGCTCCCGGGACAGGGCGATCACCGGGGAGCTGTTTTTT.

This chain connects TRBV5-1 to TRBJ1-2; D possibly corresponds to TRBD1 (6 bases). The CDR3 consists of 13 residues. With 4 bases removed from V and 4 bases from J, the gap between germline ends came to 11 bases. CDR1 SGHRS and CDR2 YFSETQ come from the germline V gene. In DNA form, the CDR3 reads TGCGCCAGCAGCGTAGACAGGCTCTATGGCTACACCTTC. This codes for CASSVDRLYGYTF. The whole variable domain, filled in from reference TRBV5-1 and TRBJ1-2, reads KAGVTQTPRYLIKTRGQQVTLSCSPISGHRSVSWYQQTPGQGLQFLFEYFSETQRNKGNFPGRFSGRQFSNSRSEMNVSTLELGDSALYLCASSVDRLYGYTFGSGTRLTVV.

The chain carries TRBV20-1 and TRBJ1-3; the D is unclear. The CDR3 consists of 11 residues. Deletions cut 6 bases from V and 4 bases from J, with 7 bases between. CDR1 DFQATT and CDR2 SNEGSKA come from the germline V gene (reference sequence). CDR3 in DNA: TGCAGTGCGTACGGAGGAAACACCATATATTTT. Translating it yields CSAYGGNTIYF.

CDR3 bases: TGTGCCAGCAGTGACGTCACAGAGACCTACGAGCAGTACTTC. Residues: CASSDVTETYEQYF. This chain links TRBV25-1 with TRBJ2-7; no clear D gene. There are 14 residues in the CDR3. Germline CDR1 is MGHDK and CDR2 is SYGVNS. The V end lost 3 bases, the J end lost 2 bases, and 11 bases lay between the germline ends.